Described below is a single T cell receptor beta chain sequence and its context. Its specificity is not known. The data originate from a study of cytomegalovirus exposure and HLA in healthy donors. Between the trimmed V and J ends, which lost 0 bases and 0 bases, there was a span of 14 bases. The CDR3 consists of 17 residues. Germline V gene data show CDR1 as SGHNT and CDR2 as YYREEE (reference sequence). The PCR ran on 60 Vbeta and 13 Jbeta primers. Assay: immunoSEQ multiplex PCR; the TCRdb copy retains only in-frame clones and omits some. This sample yields around 140,000 clones, of which 75% to 80% are seen a single time; 2% to 2.5% belongs to the top ten. Overall study findings and caveats: Among TCR beta chains of equal frequency, HLA-associated ones were more clonally expanded in a later analysis.

This chain uses TRBV5-4 with TRBJ2-3; D is undetermined. Sequenced material: PBMCs. This clonotype was sampled from a woman aged 18-29 years in good health and CMV-seropositive. CDR3 amino acids: CASSLAVKVASTDTQYF. In nucleotides, the CDR3 is TGTGCCAGCAGCTTGGCGGTTAAAGTCGCTAGCACAGATACGCAGTATTTT.